The 22 T cell receptor beta chains below all came from one sample that was sequenced in a study of human T cells and chemical hapten exposure. Noted time point: patch test 1, 2 weeks after DPC sensitization. Treatment: therapeutic diphenylcyclopropenone sensitization with weekly scalp DPC. TCRdb reprocessed the RACE reads with MiXCR, giving one entry per CDR3 protein. The data show about 380,000 distinct CDR3 sequences, 4% to 5.5% seen once. Sequenced here: whole blood, sampled in connection with sensitization to the hapten diphenylcyclopropenone (DPC). These TCRs come from a woman in her forties or fifties with alopecia areata. Some clones in this sample may be carry-over from other donors' samples.

This clonotype showed up many times. The chain employs TRBV5-5 and TRBJ1-6; D is possibly TRBD1 (5 bases). The CDR3 is made up of 16 amino acids. V gave up 5 bases and J gave up 0 bases, with 12 bases separating them. Germline-derived CDR1 and CDR2 are SGHKS and YYEKEE (reference sequence). For the CDR3, the DNA is TGTGCCAGCAGTTCTGCCGGGGGCTCCTATAATTCACCCCTCCACTTT. It yields the protein CASSSAGGSYNSPLHF. Looking up the rest from reference TRBV5-5 and TRBJ1-6 gives the full variable domain: DAGVTQSPTHLIKTRGQQVTLRCSPISGHKSVSWYQQVLGQGPQFIFQYYEKEERGRGNFPDRFSARQFPNYSSELNVNALLLGDSALYLCASSSAGGSYNSPLHFGNGTRLTVT.

V gene TRBV27 combines with J gene TRBJ1-2; D gene unclear. Trimming left V 6 bases short and J 3 bases short, with 11 bases between. Germline CDR1 and CDR2: MNHEY and SMNVEV (reference sequence). This CDR3 region has 13 residues. The chain's CDR3 is CASSSNAHYGYTF. The CDR3 DNA follows: TGTGCCAGCAGCTCCAACGCGCACTATGGCTACACCTTC.

The V gene is TRBV29-1, the J gene TRBJ1-2; D unresolved. CDR3 length: 12 residues. Germline-derived CDR1 and CDR2 are SQVTM and ANQGSEA. The V end was cut by 7 bases, the J end by 4 bases, with 13 bases between. The CDR3 sequence is CSAQVGLYGYTF. CDR3 coding DNA: TGCAGCGCCCAAGTAGGGCTCTATGGCTACACCTTC.

This clonotype came up many times. The V call is TRBV5-1, the J call TRBJ2-1; D possibly corresponds to TRBD2 (6 bases). V lost 3 bases to trimming and J lost 1 base, with 14 bases between them. This CDR3 has 16 amino acids. Germline V gene sequence: CDR1 SGHRS, CDR2 YFSETQ. The DNA for the CDR3 is TGCGCCAGCAGCTGGGGGGATGCAGTATCCTACAATGAGCAGTTCTTC. This translates into CASSWGDAVSYNEQFF.

The genes are TRBV30 and TRBJ1-5; perhaps TRBD1 as D (6 bases). The CDR3 contains 13 residues. Trimming removed 5 bases from V and 5 bases from J, with 13 bases in between. The germline V gene encodes CDR1 GTSNPN and CDR2 SVGIG (reference sequence). This CDR3 is CAWAGTRDQPQHF. DNA of the CDR3: TGTGCCTGGGCCGGGACACGGGATCAGCCCCAGCATTTT. Variable domain in full (rest from reference TRBV30 and TRBJ1-5): SQTIHQWPATLVQPVGSPLSLECTVEGTSNPNLYWYRQAAGRGLQLLFYSVGIGQISSEVPQNLSASRPQDRQFILSSKKLLLSDSGFYLCAWAGTRDQPQHFGDGTRLSIL.

This clonotype was seen many times. The chain carries TRBV24-1 and TRBJ2-2, with TRBD1 matching over 9 bases. CDR1 is KGHDR and CDR2 is SFDVKD in the germline V gene. The junction had 6 bases not matched to a gene; V was cut back by 3 bases and J by 5 bases. The CDR3 totals 16 residues. CDR3 DNA sequence: TGTGCCACCAGTGATGCGGGACAGGGAAGTACCGGGGAGCTGTTTTTT. Translation: CATSDAGQGSTGELFF.

This chain connects TRBV6-6 to TRBJ1-4; no clear D gene. From germline, CDR1 is MNHNY and CDR2 SVGAGI (reference sequence). This CDR3 region has 14 residues. V dropped 2 bases and J dropped 7 bases, with 11 bases sitting between them. CDR3 loop: CASSYVEATEKLFF. CDR3 nucleotide sequence: TGTGCCAGCAGTTACGTAGAGGCGACTGAAAAACTGTTTTTT.

The J gene is TRBJ2-7, the V gene TRBV28; 7 positions match TRBD2. V was pared by 5 bases and J by 2 bases, with 9 bases of the junction left unmatched. The CDR3 is 15 residues long. Germline V gene sequence: CDR1 MDHEN, CDR2 SYDVKM. CDR3 DNA sequence: TGTGCCAGCAGTGGTAGCGGGCCAACTACCTACGAGCAGTACTTC. This sequence encodes CASSGSGPTTYEQYF.

Only a few counts were recorded for this clonotype. The V and J genes are TRBV20-1 and TRBJ2-3; TRBD1 aligns across 9 bases. After removal of 2 bases from V and 7 bases from J, the junction contained 7 bases not matched to a gene. Germline V gene sequence: CDR1 DFQATT, CDR2 SNEGSKA (reference sequence). CDR3 size: 14 residues. CDR3 nucleotides: TGCAGTGCTAGATGGGGACAGGGAATGAATACGCAGTATTTT. Its translation is CSARWGQGMNTQYF.

This clonotype was counted between two and nine times. The chain couples TRBV20-1 to TRBJ1-4, with D perhaps TRBD1 (5 bases). Germline V gene data show CDR1 as DFQATT and CDR2 as SNEGSKA (reference sequence). V dropped 6 bases and J dropped 8 bases, with 16 bases sitting between them. The CDR3 extends over 13 amino acids. CDR3 sequence reads: CSALRVQGEKLFF. Here the CDR3 DNA reads TGCAGTGCGCTCAGGGTGCAAGGGGAAAAACTGTTTTTT.

This chain connects TRBV5-4 to TRBJ2-2; D ambiguous. Germline CDR1 reads SGHNT; CDR2 reads YYREEE (reference sequence). With 0 bases removed from V and 3 bases from J, the gap between germline ends came to 6 bases. The CDR3 has 14 residues. In DNA, the CDR3 is TGTGCCAGCAGCTTGGACACAGACACCGGGGAGCTGTTTTTT. Its protein is CASSLDTDTGELFF.

Ten or more counts support this clonotype. The rearrangement joins TRBV12-5 to TRBJ1-6; unclear D gene. The CDR3 spans 13 residues. Trimming left V 5 bases short and J 6 bases short, with 8 bases between. CDR1 is LGHNT and CDR2 is FRNRAP in the germline V gene. The CDR3 nucleotides are TGTGCTAGTGGTATCGATAGTAATTCACCCCTCCACTTT. This translates into CASGIDSNSPLHF.

This clonotype was counted a single time. The CDR3 loop reads CASSEDSLYGYTF. CDR3 DNA: TGTGCCAGCAGTGAAGACAGCCTCTATGGCTACACCTTC. The chain links TRBV2 to TRBJ1-2; no reliable D call. This CDR3 region has 13 residues. The germline CDR1 and CDR2 sequences are SNHLY and FYNNEI. Trimming shortened V by 1 base and J by 4 bases, and 7 bases separated the two germline ends.

J is TRBJ2-5 and V is TRBV6-2 or TRBV6-3; D call uncertain. V was pared by 0 bases and J by 5 bases, with 7 bases between. This CDR3 has 13 residues. Germline loops: CDR1 MNHEY, CDR2 SVGEGT. The CDR3 spells CASSYSSHETQYF. The DNA of the CDR3 is TGTGCCAGCAGTTACTCCAGCCACGAGACCCAGTACTTC.

This clonotype has a count of ten or more. The rearrangement links TRBV7-2 to TRBJ1-4; no reliable D call. The CDR3 has 14 amino acids. Trimming removed 1 base from V and 5 bases from J, with 8 bases in between. The germline V gene has CDR1 SGHTA and CDR2 FQGNSA. The DNA of the CDR3 is TGTGCCAGCAGCTTAGGGGCAGGCAATGAAAAACTGTTTTTT. Translation gives CASSLGAGNEKLFF.

This clonotype was observed many times. The chain recombines TRBV2 with TRBJ2-1, with 9 bases matching TRBD2. V shed 10 bases, J shed 2 bases, and the junction held 12 bases outside the gene matches. Germline assignment: CDR1 SNHLY and CDR2 FYNNEI. The CDR3 length is 16 residues. The CDR3 DNA reads as TGTGCCATCCGACCCGCAGCGGGGGGTCCCTACAATGAGCAGTTCTTC. Its protein is CAIRPAAGGPYNEQFF.

The chain combines TRBV29-1 with TRBJ1-1; D may be TRBD1 (5 bases). The CDR3 totals 13 residues. V gave up 4 bases and J gave up 6 bases, with 15 bases separating them. Looked up from germline, CDR1 is SQVTM and CDR2 is ANQGSEA. The CDR3 spells CSVVGRVGAEAFF. CDR3 bases: TGCAGCGTTGTAGGCAGGGTGGGTGCTGAAGCTTTCTTT.

This clonotype was seen at least ten times. V and J are TRBV11-2 and TRBJ1-2; D unclear. V was shortened by 8 bases and J by 2 bases, with 9 bases between the two germline ends. The CDR3 has 12 amino acids. The V gene's germline CDR1 is SGHAT and CDR2 FQNNGV. The CDR3 loop reads CASGIENYGYTF. CDR3 in DNA: TGTGCCAGCGGGATCGAAAACTATGGCTACACCTTC.

This clonotype was seen many times. The chain carries TRBV12-3 or TRBV12-4 and TRBJ2-1; 12 bases are a match to TRBD2. The ends lost 4 bases at V and 5 bases at J; junction bases unmatched: 3. This CDR3 has 15 amino acids. Written as DNA, the CDR3 is TGTGCCAGCAGTTGGACTAGCGGGAACAACAATGAGCAGTTCTTC. Translating it yields CASSWTSGNNNEQFF.

In this sample, this clonotype turned up many times. The chain links TRBV21-1 to TRBJ2-1; the table's D call, TRBD2, has no DNA check behind it. TRBV21-1 is a listed pseudogene. CDR3 size: 19 residues. This chain's CDR3 is CASSKTSGILRSSYNEQFF. CDR3 coding DNA: TGTGCCAGCAGCAAGACTAGCGGGATTCTTCGGAGCTCCTACAATGAGCAGTTCTTC.

This clonotype has ten or more counts. The chain combines TRBV11-2 with TRBJ1-1, with D uncertain. The CDR3 has 14 amino acids. V was pared by 8 bases and J by 1 base, with 14 bases between. Germline-derived CDR1 and CDR2 are SGHAT and FQNNGV. CDR3 region: CASWTVRGNTEAFF. The CDR3 region has the DNA TGTGCCAGCTGGACGGTGAGAGGGAACACTGAAGCTTTCTTT.

This clonotype was seen many times. The J gene is TRBJ2-1, the V gene TRBV24-1; a weak D match, TRBD2 (5 bases). The V gene's germline CDR1 is KGHDR and CDR2 SFDVKD. CDR3 length equals 12 residues. The V gene lost 6 bases and the J gene lost 9 bases, with 11 bases spanning the gap. The CDR3 loop is CATSPGIGEQFF. The CDR3 DNA is TGTGCCACCAGTCCGGGGATAGGTGAGCAGTTCTTC.